This T cell receptor (beta chain) appears in the sequencing data of a study of PD-1 blockade in mismatch repair-deficient tumors (dated by TCRdb to the late 2010s). With respect to the entire study: Between late 2013 and late 2016, some 92 consecutive patients with over ten mismatch repair-deficient cancer types, all previously treated and progressing, were enrolled in the trial. Tumor-associated T cell clones were tracked in the peripheral blood of patients responding to PD-1 blockade by deep sequencing of TCR CDR3 regions.

Mismatch repair deficiency in every enrolled patient was established by polymerase chain reaction or immunohistochemistry. Three patients who responded to pembrolizumab therapy underwent TCR sequencing. In the phase II trial, pembrolizumab PD-1 blockade was tested prospectively in advanced mismatch repair-deficient cancers, no matter which tissue of origin the cancers came from. Peripheral blood T cell samples were collected serially, before PD-1 blockade began and at several time points afterward. Blood sampling times were expressed in weeks after the first pembrolizumab dose. Library preparation used the immunoSEQ multiplex PCR assay. Drawn from immuneACCESS, this table holds only the in-frame rearrangements with V and J called that TCRdb kept. Clones are partly lost; checked studies trace under half to an unresolved V gene and leave the rest unexplained. The sample table contains over 100,000 clones; only one count was recorded for more than 60% of them. The ten largest clones capture roughly 4.5% of the sample.

The study at large found these results: Clones residing in the tumor, which were often undetectable in blood before treatment, expanded quickly after pembrolizumab and then contracted, generally before radiologic responses.

This clone came up once. Its antigen is unknown. The sample holds no much larger clone one base away, and base qualities are not on file. The CDR3 has 17 amino acids, counting the end cysteine and phenylalanine. Only the CDR3 part of the read is kept: 51 bases, read in frame from the first base. The germline V gene specifies SGHRS as CDR1 and YFSETQ as CDR2. V lost 3 bases and J lost 0 bases, and the count of bases not matched to a germline gene is 10. The sequence was collected from an adult with mismatch repair-deficient cancer. The sample was peripheral blood, taken just over 59 weeks after starting pembrolizumab. The chain joins TRBV5-1 to TRBJ1-2; 8 bases in the middle match TRBD1. CDR3 region: CASSYGIQGVSNYGYTF. The DNA sequence is given as TGCGCCAGCAGCTACGGGATACAGGGGGTATCTAACTATGGCTACACCTTC.